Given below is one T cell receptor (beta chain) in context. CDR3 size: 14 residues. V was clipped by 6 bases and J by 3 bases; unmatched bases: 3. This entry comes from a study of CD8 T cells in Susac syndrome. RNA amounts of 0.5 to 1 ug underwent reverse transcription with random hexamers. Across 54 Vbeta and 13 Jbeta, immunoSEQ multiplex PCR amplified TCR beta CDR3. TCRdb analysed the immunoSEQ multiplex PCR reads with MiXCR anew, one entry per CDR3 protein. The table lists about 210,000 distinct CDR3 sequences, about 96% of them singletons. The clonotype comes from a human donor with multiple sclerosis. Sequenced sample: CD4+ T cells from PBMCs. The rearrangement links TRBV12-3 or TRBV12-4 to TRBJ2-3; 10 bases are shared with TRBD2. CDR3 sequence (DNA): TGTGCCAGCAGCCTAGCGGGAGAGACAGATACGCAGTATTTT. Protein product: CASSLAGETDTQYF.